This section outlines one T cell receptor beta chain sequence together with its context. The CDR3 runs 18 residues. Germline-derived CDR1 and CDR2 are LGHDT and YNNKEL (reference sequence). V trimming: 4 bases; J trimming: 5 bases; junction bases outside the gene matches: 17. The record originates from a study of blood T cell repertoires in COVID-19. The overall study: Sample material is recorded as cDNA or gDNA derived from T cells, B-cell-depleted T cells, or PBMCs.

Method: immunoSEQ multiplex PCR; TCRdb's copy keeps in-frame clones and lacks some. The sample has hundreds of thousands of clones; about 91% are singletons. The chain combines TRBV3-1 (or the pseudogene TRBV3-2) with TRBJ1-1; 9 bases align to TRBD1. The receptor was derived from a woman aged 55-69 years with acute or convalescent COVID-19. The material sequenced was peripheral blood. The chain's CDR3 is CASSPERETGGSGTEAFF. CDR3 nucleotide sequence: TGTGCCAGCAGCCCAGAACGTGAGACAGGGGGAAGTGGGACTGAAGCTTTCTTT.